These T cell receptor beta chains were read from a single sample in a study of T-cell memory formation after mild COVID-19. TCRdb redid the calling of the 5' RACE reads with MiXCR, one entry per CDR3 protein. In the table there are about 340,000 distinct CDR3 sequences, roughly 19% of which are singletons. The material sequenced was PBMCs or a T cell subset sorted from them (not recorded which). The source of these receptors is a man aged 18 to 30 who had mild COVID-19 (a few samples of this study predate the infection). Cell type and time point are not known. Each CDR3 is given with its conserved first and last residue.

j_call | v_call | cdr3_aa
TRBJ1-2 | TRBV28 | CASSPGPGYGYTF
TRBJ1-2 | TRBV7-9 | CASSFRSDYGYTF
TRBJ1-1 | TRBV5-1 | CASSLRPRGEAFF
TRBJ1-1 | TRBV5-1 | CASKARWDTEAFF
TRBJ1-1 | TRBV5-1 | CASSRVGRTEAFF
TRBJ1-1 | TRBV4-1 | CASSQGAHRGLGTEAFF
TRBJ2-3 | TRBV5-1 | CASSLELSGGRGDTQYF
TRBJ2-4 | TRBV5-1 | CASSLTSTGRNIQYF
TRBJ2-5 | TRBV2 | CASSIQGNQETQYF
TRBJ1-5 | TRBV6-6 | CASRFGGPQPQHF